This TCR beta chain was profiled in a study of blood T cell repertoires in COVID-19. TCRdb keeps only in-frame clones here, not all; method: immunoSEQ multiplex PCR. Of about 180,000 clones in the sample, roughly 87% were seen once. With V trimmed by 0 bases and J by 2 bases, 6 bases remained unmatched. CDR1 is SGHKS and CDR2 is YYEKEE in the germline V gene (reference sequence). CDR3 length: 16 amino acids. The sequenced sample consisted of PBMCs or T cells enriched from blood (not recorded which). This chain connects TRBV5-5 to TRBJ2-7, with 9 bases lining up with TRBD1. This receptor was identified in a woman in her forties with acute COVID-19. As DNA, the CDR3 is TGTGCCAGCAGCTTGGACTGGGACAGGGCACCCTACGAGCAGTACTTC. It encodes CASSLDWDRAPYEQYF.